Listed below are T cell receptor beta chains from one sample, sequenced in a study of CD8 T cells in ankylosing spondylitis. Using its own MiXCR run on the 5' RACE reads, TCRdb lists one record per CDR3 protein. Found here are just over 300,000 distinct CDR3 sequences, 20% to 25% of them singletons; the top ten hold under 4%. Material for sequencing was blood, either unsorted or a sorted T cell fraction (not recorded which). Every receptor here comes from a female donor with ankylosing spondylitis or in good health (not recorded which). CDR3s include the opening cysteine and the closing phenylalanine or tryptophan. The D gene is left open where the match is weak. Expanded clones are given a class, and other clones once, few, many or no size at all.

clone size	J gene	D gene	V gene	CDR3 protein	CDR3 DNA
many	TRBJ2-7	TRBD2	TRBV7-2	CASSLGGRARYEQYF	TGTGCCAGCAGCTTAGGCGGGAGGGCCCGTTACGAGCAGTACTTC
many	TRBJ2-5	TRBD1	TRBV3-1	CASSPGRGMEETQYF	TGTGCCAGCAGCCCGGGCAGGGGGATGGAGGAGACCCAGTACTTC
NA	TRBJ2-7	TRBD2	TRBV27	CASSPLLAGGPREQYF	TGTGCCAGCAGTCCCTTACTAGCGGGAGGGCCGAGGGAGCAGTACTTC
few	TRBJ1-1	NA	TRBV20-1	CSAHQGPAGTEAFF	TGCAGTGCTCATCAGGGGCCCGCGGGCACTGAAGCTTTCTTT
once	TRBJ2-1	NA	TRBV6-2/TRBV6-3	CASVGWSEQFF	TGTGCCAGCGTGGGGTGGAGCGAGCAGTTCTTC
few	TRBJ1-1	NA	TRBV2	CASSEGGERTEAFF	TGTGCCAGCAGTGAAGGCGGGGAACGGACTGAAGCTTTCTTT
NA	TRBJ1-5	NA	TRBV18	CASSPPGHLGDQPQHF	TGTGCCAGCTCACCACCTGGACACCTTGGGGATCAGCCCCAGCATTTT
few	TRBJ2-2	TRBD1	TRBV20-1	CSAQGASTGELFF	TGCAGTGCACAGGGGGCGAGCACCGGGGAGCTGTTTTTT
few	TRBJ2-5	NA	TRBV6-1	CASSPYGGRAAQYF	TGTGCCAGCAGTCCCTATGGGGGTAGGGCGGCCCAGTACTTC
few	TRBJ2-1	NA	TRBV6-2/TRBV6-3	CASSHDEQFF	TGTGCCAGCAGCCACGATGAGCAGTTCTTC
many	TRBJ1-5	NA	TRBV24-1	CATSEDGPSNQPQHF	TGTGCCACCAGTGAGGACGGACCTAGCAATCAGCCCCAGCATTTT
NA	TRBJ1-2	NA	TRBV29-1	CSVEDASLSPYGYTF	TGCAGCGTTGAAGATGCATCACTCTCCCCTTATGGCTACACCTTC
NA	TRBJ2-7	NA	TRBV10-3	CAISESTRGERMEQYF	TGTGCCATCAGTGAGTCGACTCGCGGGGAAAGGATGGAGCAGTACTTC
few	TRBJ2-7	NA	TRBV4-3	CASSQEGGTGEQYF	TGCGCCAGCAGCCAAGAAGGGGGGACTGGGGAGCAGTACTTC
NA	TRBJ1-2	NA	TRBV7-9	CASSPRTF	TGTGCCAGCAGCCCCCGCACCTTC
many	TRBJ1-2	NA	TRBV6-1	CASGTREGGLRDGYTF	TGTGCCAGCGGTACGAGAGAGGGAGGCCTTAGGGATGGCTACACCTTC
NA	TRBJ2-1	NA	TRBV20-1	CSANRGRYNEQFF	TGCAGTGCCAACAGAGGGCGGTACAATGAGCAGTTCTTC
NA	TRBJ2-7	NA	TRBV7-2	CASSRKDEQYF	TGTGCCAGCAGCAGGAAAGACGAGCAGTACTTC
NA	TRBJ2-7	TRBD1	TRBV7-2	CASSLDRGAIYEQYF	TGTGCCAGCAGCTTGGACAGGGGGGCCATCTACGAGCAGTACTTC
few	TRBJ2-5	TRBD2	TRBV5-6	CASSFRTSEQETQYF	TGTGCCAGCAGCTTTCGGACTAGCGAGCAAGAGACCCAGTACTTC
NA	TRBJ2-4	NA	TRBV11-2	CASSFRGGAVNIQYF	TGTGCCAGCAGCTTCCGTGGGGGCGCAGTGAACATTCAGTACTTC
NA	TRBJ2-1	NA	TRBV9	CASSVGVARYNEQFF	TGTGCCAGCAGCGTAGGGGTAGCGAGATACAATGAGCAGTTCTTC
NA	TRBJ2-1	TRBD2	TRBV7-2	CASSFDAGEVEQFF	TGTGCCAGCAGCTTTGACGCGGGAGAAGTTGAGCAGTTCTTC
NA	TRBJ2-7	NA	TRBV20-1	CSASGHLYEQYF	TGCAGTGCTAGTGGCCATCTCTACGAGCAGTACTTC
NA	TRBJ2-7	TRBD2	TRBV29-1	CSVVGGWADEQYF	TGCAGCGTTGTCGGGGGGTGGGCGGACGAGCAGTACTTC
many	TRBJ2-2	NA	TRBV28	CASSLGSVGQLTGELFF	TGTGCCAGCAGTTTAGGTAGCGTGGGGCAGCTCACCGGGGAGCTGTTTTTT
many	TRBJ2-1	NA	TRBV29-1	CSVRREAHGEQFF	TGCAGCGTCCGGAGGGAGGCCCACGGGGAGCAGTTCTTC
many	TRBJ2-1	NA	TRBV12-3/TRBV12-4	CASRSNEQFF	TGTGCCAGCAGATCTAATGAGCAGTTCTTC
few	TRBJ1-2	NA	TRBV12-3/TRBV12-4	CASSGGWGNYGYTF	TGTGCCAGCAGTGGGGGATGGGGGAATTATGGCTACACCTTC
few	TRBJ2-7	TRBD1	TRBV15	CATSNDRGYEQYF	TGTGCCACCAGCAACGACAGGGGCTACGAGCAGTACTTC
NA	TRBJ2-1	TRBD2	TRBV11-2	CASSFRTSDYNEQFF	TGTGCCAGCAGCTTCAGGACTAGTGACTACAATGAGCAGTTCTTC
NA	TRBJ2-7	NA	TRBV10-2	CASSSFALREQYF	TGCGCCAGCAGCTCCTTCGCCCTCCGAGAGCAGTACTTC
NA	TRBJ1-4	NA	TRBV6-2/TRBV6-3	CASTRKGGTNEKLFF	TGTGCCAGCACGCGAAAAGGTGGCACTAATGAAAAACTGTTTTTT
NA	TRBJ2-7	NA	TRBV5-6	CASSLRPTGAPYEQYF	TGTGCCAGCAGCTTGAGACCCACGGGGGCACCCTACGAGCAGTACTTC
many	TRBJ2-1	NA	TRBV5-1	CASSSVPDREEYNEQFF	TGCGCCAGCAGCTCGGTCCCCGACAGGGAGGAATACAATGAGCAGTTCTTC
NA	TRBJ1-6	NA	TRBV2	CASYPGIRSSPLHF	TGTGCCAGCTACCCCGGGATCCGAAGTTCACCCCTCCACTTT
few	TRBJ2-2	TRBD1	TRBV5-6	CASSIGQGMTATGELFF	TGTGCCAGCAGCATAGGACAGGGTATGACGGCCACCGGGGAGCTGTTTTTT
NA	TRBJ2-1	TRBD1	TRBV19	CASSIGRQGKNEQFF	TGTGCCAGTAGTATAGGGCGACAGGGTAAGAATGAGCAGTTCTTC
NA	TRBJ2-3	TRBD2	TRBV12-3/TRBV12-4	CASSITGGVGDTQYF	TGTGCCAGCTCAATCACGGGGGGAGTGGGGGATACGCAGTATTTT
NA	TRBJ1-5	NA	TRBV18	CASSPIGDQPQHF	TGTGCCAGCTCACCAATAGGGGACCAGCCCCAGCATTTT
few	TRBJ2-5	TRBD2	TRBV3-1	CASSQDLAGASQETQYF	TGTGCCAGCAGCCAAGACCTAGCGGGAGCCAGCCAAGAGACCCAGTACTTC
NA	TRBJ2-7	NA	TRBV6-2/TRBV6-3	CASSNGLPNYEQYF	TGTGCCAGCAGTAACGGACTACCAAACTACGAGCAGTACTTC
many	TRBJ2-7	NA	TRBV7-2	CASSFGWEGYEQYF	TGTGCCAGCAGCTTTGGGTGGGAAGGCTACGAGCAGTACTTC
NA	TRBJ1-2	NA	TRBV12-3/TRBV12-4	CASSSRLGGYTF	TGTGCCAGCAGTTCCCGATTGGGGGGCTACACCTTC
few	TRBJ2-3	TRBD1	TRBV7-2	CASSPNRGGTDTQYF	TGTGCCAGCAGCCCTAACAGGGGTGGCACAGATACGCAGTATTTT
few	TRBJ2-1	NA	TRBV21-1	CASSIGREPGAEQFF	TGTGCCAGCAGCATTGGCAGGGAGCCGGGCGCTGAGCAGTTCTTC
few	TRBJ2-3	NA	TRBV24-1	CATSDSGTTRDTQYF	TGTGCCACCAGTGATTCTGGGACCACCAGGGATACGCAGTATTTT
many	TRBJ1-2	TRBD1	TRBV6-2/TRBV6-3	CASRPRGTGKPFDYGYTF	TGTGCCAGCAGGCCCCGGGGGACAGGGAAACCCTTTGACTATGGCTACACCTTC
NA	TRBJ2-2	TRBD1	TRBV24-1	CATSQAPGQRNTGELFF	TGTGCCACCAGCCAAGCTCCGGGACAGAGAAACACCGGGGAGCTGTTTTTT
NA	TRBJ2-3	TRBD2	TRBV20-1	CSANTRSGRYDTQYF	TGCAGTGCTAACACGCGTAGCGGGAGATACGATACGCAGTATTTT
many	TRBJ2-3	NA	TRBV10-3	CAISEESDTQYF	TGTGCCATCAGTGAGGAATCGGATACGCAGTATTTT
NA	TRBJ2-7	TRBD2	TRBV6-1	CASDPSGTSYEQYF	TGTGCCAGCGACCCTAGCGGGACCTCCTACGAGCAGTACTTC
NA	TRBJ1-1	NA	TRBV6-2/TRBV6-3	CASSIRRNTEAFF	TGTGCCAGCAGTATTCGGAGGAACACTGAAGCTTTCTTT
many	TRBJ1-2	TRBD1	TRBV28	CASTNQGAWYGYTF	TGTGCCAGCACCAACCAGGGGGCATGGTATGGCTACACCTTC